A selection of T cell receptor beta chains follows, all from one sample in a study of human T cells and chemical hapten exposure. Each CDR3 protein is one row after TCRdb ran MiXCR on the RACE reads. The sample has 150,000 to 200,000 distinct CDR3 sequences, 25% to 35% seen once. The sequences come from whole blood, collected in connection with sensitization to the hapten diphenylcyclopropenone (DPC). The source is a woman aged 25-40 years with alopecia areata. Some clones in this sample may be carry-over from other donors' samples. Both conserved end residues are part of each CDR3. Fields, in order: CDR3 DNA, CDR3 protein, V gene, clone size, J gene, D gene. A D gene is named only where the DNA matches it firmly. Clone size, where shown, is once, few, many, or a class for clones that have expanded.

cdr3_nt: TGCGCCAGCAGCAGTACTACAGGGAGCGAGACCCAGTACTTC
cdr3_aa: CASSSTTGSETQYF
v_call: TRBV5-1
clone_size: .
j_call: TRBJ2-5
d_call: .

cdr3_nt: TGTGCCAGCACCGAGGGGGGGTCGAGGGGCACAGATACGCAGTATTTT
cdr3_aa: CASTEGGSRGTDTQYF
v_call: TRBV6-5
clone_size: .
j_call: TRBJ2-3
d_call: .

cdr3_nt: TGTGCCAGCAGTGAAGCAGAGGGGGGCGGCCGTCTTGCCGAGCAGTACTTC
cdr3_aa: CASSEAEGGGRLAEQYF
v_call: TRBV2
clone_size: .
j_call: TRBJ2-7
d_call: .

cdr3_nt: TGTGCCAGCTCACCACCCTCAGAACACCCCTATGGCTACACCTTC
cdr3_aa: CASSPPSEHPYGYTF
v_call: TRBV18
clone_size: .
j_call: TRBJ1-2
d_call: .

cdr3_nt: TGTGCCAGCAGCCCTGGGACTAGCGGGAACACAGATACGCAGTATTTT
cdr3_aa: CASSPGTSGNTDTQYF
v_call: TRBV9
clone_size: once
j_call: TRBJ2-3
d_call: TRBD2

cdr3_nt: TGTGCCAGCGGACCTAGCGGGTCGCTCCCCTACGAGCAGTACTTC
cdr3_aa: CASGPSGSLPYEQYF
v_call: TRBV28
clone_size: few
j_call: TRBJ2-7
d_call: TRBD2

cdr3_nt: TGTGCCAGCAGCCCAGCGGTCTACAATGAGCAGTTCTTC
cdr3_aa: CASSPAVYNEQFF
v_call: TRBV7-2
clone_size: many
j_call: TRBJ2-1
d_call: .

cdr3_nt: TGCAGCGTTGAAACAGGGATTCGGGCTTTCTTT
cdr3_aa: CSVETGIRAFF
v_call: TRBV29-1
clone_size: .
j_call: TRBJ1-1
d_call: .

cdr3_nt: TGTGCCAGCAGTTTATCGGGCAGGGGGCATGGCGGGGAGCTGTTTTTT
cdr3_aa: CASSLSGRGHGGELFF
v_call: TRBV28
clone_size: many
j_call: TRBJ2-2
d_call: TRBD1

cdr3_nt: TGTGCCAGCACCCCAGGGCAGCATAATGAAAAACTGTTTTTT
cdr3_aa: CASTPGQHNEKLFF
v_call: TRBV11-2
clone_size: few
j_call: TRBJ1-4
d_call: .

cdr3_nt: TGTGCCAGCAGCCGACAGGGACTGAAGTACTTC
cdr3_aa: CASSRQGLKYF
v_call: TRBV28
clone_size: .
j_call: TRBJ2-7
d_call: .

cdr3_nt: TGTGCCAGCAGCGAGCCACTAGCGGCTAGCACAGATACGCAGTATTTT
cdr3_aa: CASSEPLAASTDTQYF
v_call: TRBV4-2
clone_size: once
j_call: TRBJ2-3
d_call: TRBD2